The 3 T cell receptor beta chains below all came from one sample that was sequenced in a study of OX40 agonist ivuxolimab in advanced cancers. Clones were sequenced by immunoSEQ multiplex PCR, and TCRdb holds only the in-frame ones, with some missing. The table has about 20,000 clones, around 71% seen once. Sample: CD4+ or CD8+ T cells sorted from blood, taken in a trial of the OX40 agonist ivuxolimab. All receptors come from an adult with an advanced solid tumor such as melanoma, head and neck, liver or kidney cancer.

The chain carries TRBV28 and TRBJ2-7; no firm D call. This CDR3 contains 14 residues. The germline V gene has CDR1 MDHEN and CDR2 SYDVKM. V lost 3 bases and J 5 bases, leaving 14 bases between the germline ends. In DNA form, the CDR3 reads TGTGCCAGCAGTTTTGTCCGAATCGCGGACGAGCAGTACTTC. Encoded protein: CASSFVRIADEQYF.

The chain recombines TRBV12-5 with TRBJ2-7; possible D gene TRBD2, 5 bases. Germline V gene lookup returns CDR1 LGHNT and CDR2 FRNRAP. The germline V and J ends were trimmed by 2 bases and 7 bases, with 12 bases remaining between them. The CDR3 is made up of 13 amino acids. CDR3: CASGLRPGKEQYF. For the CDR3, the DNA is TGTGCTAGTGGTTTGCGCCCGGGAAAGGAGCAGTACTTC.

The chain employs TRBV28 and TRBJ2-5; TRBD1 aligns across 7 bases. Looked up from germline, CDR1 is MDHEN and CDR2 is SYDVKM. The J segment lost 1 base and the V segment lost 6 bases, leaving 2 bases of the junction unmatched. The CDR3 has 13 amino acids. CDR3 loop: CASRNRGQETQYF. The CDR3 region has the DNA TGTGCCAGCAGAAACAGGGGCCAAGAGACCCAGTACTTC.